One sample yielded the 15 T cell receptor beta chains listed below, sequenced in a study of blood T cell repertoires in COVID-19. This table comes from immunoSEQ multiplex PCR, and its TCRdb copy is limited to in-frame clones, with some not included. Of under 250,000 clones in the sample, about nine tenths were seen once. Sequencing was carried out using peripheral blood. All receptors derive from an older woman who had recovered from COVID-19.

The chain carries TRBV28 and TRBJ1-1, with a possible D match to TRBD1 (5 bases). CDR1 is MDHEN, CDR2 SYDVKM, per germline. The length of the CDR3 is 14 residues. V lost 6 bases and J 4 bases, leaving 15 bases between the germline ends. The CDR3, as DNA: TGTGCCAGCAGCCCCGGACAAGTTGGCACTGAAGCTTTCTTT. Protein product: CASSPGQVGTEAFF.

The V and J genes are TRBV6-5 and TRBJ2-7; 7 nucleotides align to TRBD2. V lost 5 bases to trimming and J lost 6 bases; unmatched junction nucleotides: 10. The CDR3 loop spans 14 amino acids. Germline V lookup: CDR1 MNHEY, CDR2 SVGAGI. In nucleotides, the CDR3 is TGTGCCAGCAGTCCCGACCCCGGGGGGTCCGAGCAGTACTTC. Translation gives CASSPDPGGSEQYF.

The chain uses TRBV5-5 and TRBJ2-7; maybe TRBD2 (6 bases). The V and J ends lost 4 bases and 0 bases respectively, with 14 bases between them. The CDR3 contains 15 residues. Germline V gene sequence: CDR1 SGHKS, CDR2 YYEKEE (reference sequence). The CDR3 sequence: CASSPTGTASYEQYF. CDR3 in DNA: TGTGCCAGCAGCCCTACCGGGACTGCCTCCTACGAGCAGTACTTC.

The gene calls are TRBV5-1 and TRBJ2-1; 9 bases are a match to TRBD1. The V segment lost 0 bases and the J segment 7 bases; nucleotides outside the gene matches: 8. The CDR3 consists of 16 residues. Germline lookup yields CDR1 SGHRS and CDR2 YFSETQ. As DNA, the CDR3 is TGCGCCAGCAGCTTGGAGGGACAGGGAGGAATTAATGAGCAGTTCTTC. Translation: CASSLEGQGGINEQFF.

This sequence joins TRBV5-8 and TRBJ2-5, with TRBD1 as a possible D gene (5 bases). CDR1 is SGHTS, CDR2 YDEGEE, per germline. V was pared by 2 bases and J by 2 bases, with 10 bases between. The CDR3 is made up of 14 amino acids. CDR3 residues: CASSLGVTQETQYF. The CDR3 DNA reads as TGTGCCAGCAGCTTAGGGGTCACGCAAGAGACCCAGTACTTC.

This chain links TRBV6-1 with TRBJ2-7, with unresolved D. V was trimmed by 0 bases and J by 6 bases, leaving 12 bases between them. Germline-derived CDR1 and CDR2 are MNHNS and SASEGT. This CDR3 has 14 amino acids. CDR3 loop: CASSEAPTYGEQYF. The CDR3 nucleotides read TGTGCCAGCAGTGAAGCTCCTACTTACGGCGAGCAGTACTTC.

The gene calls are TRBV2 and TRBJ1-6, with D possibly TRBD1 on 5 matching bases. With 7 bases removed from V and 6 bases from J, the gap between germline ends came to 16 bases. From germline, CDR1 is SNHLY and CDR2 FYNNEI. The CDR3 runs to 15 residues. CDR3 protein: CASILIWGGNSPLHF. In nucleotides, the CDR3 is TGTGCCAGCATCCTCATCTGGGGGGGTAATTCACCCCTCCACTTT.

This clone was found a few times. The chain links TRBV11-2 to TRBJ1-1; tentatively, D is TRBD1 (5 bases). Trimming took 5 bases from V and 9 from J, leaving 10 bases between them. This CDR3 contains 11 residues. In germline, CDR1 is SGHAT, CDR2 FQNNGV. The CDR3 protein is CASSRTDKAFF. DNA for the CDR3: TGTGCCAGCAGCAGGACGGACAAAGCTTTCTTT.

The rearrangement uses TRBV4-1 and TRBJ2-7; D may be TRBD1 (5 bases). This CDR3 spans 15 amino acids. V lost 0 bases to trimming and J lost 3 bases, with 12 bases between them. CDR1 is MGHRA and CDR2 is YSYEKL in the germline V gene. CDR3: CASSQDGNRLYEQYF. CDR3 DNA sequence: TGCGCCAGCAGCCAAGATGGTAACAGGCTCTACGAGCAGTACTTC.

This chain connects TRBV28 to TRBJ2-3; 10 bases are a match to TRBD1. Trimming took 1 base from V and 13 from J; bases not matched to a gene: 5. There are 13 residues in the CDR3. Germline V gives CDR1 MDHEN, CDR2 SYDVKM. The CDR3: CASSLLTGGQEYF. The DNA of the CDR3 is TGTGCCAGCAGTTTATTGACAGGGGGCCAGGAGTATTTT.

The chain is built from TRBV2 and TRBJ1-1, with D tentatively TRBD1 (5 bases). The length of the CDR3 is 14 residues. V was shortened by 6 bases and J by 1 base, with 12 bases between the two germline ends. CDR1 is SNHLY and CDR2 is FYNNEI in the germline V gene. CDR3 in amino acids: CASRSNRRNTEAFF. Here the CDR3 DNA reads TGTGCCAGCAGAAGCAACAGGAGGAACACTGAAGCTTTCTTT.

This clone was observed a single time. V usage is TRBV27 and J usage is TRBJ1-1; TRBD1 is a possible D gene (5 bases). Germline loops: CDR1 MNHEY, CDR2 SMNVEV (reference sequence). The V end was cut by 4 bases, the J end by 4 bases, with 13 bases between. The CDR3 spans 14 residues. CDR3 residues: CASSWGGSGTEAFF. CDR3 coding DNA: TGTGCCAGCAGTTGGGGGGGGTCCGGCACTGAAGCTTTCTTT.

The V gene is TRBV12-3 or TRBV12-4, the J gene TRBJ1-5; 7 positions agree with TRBD1. With 5 bases clipped from V and 13 bases from J, the junction kept 8 bases outside the gene matches. This CDR3 has 12 residues. CDR3 protein: CASSPPGQIQHF. The CDR3 DNA reads as TGTGCCAGCAGTCCCCCGGGACAGATTCAGCATTTT.

The chain links TRBV15 to TRBJ2-3; TRBD2 is a possible D gene (7 bases). Trimming took 4 bases from V and 9 from J, leaving 17 bases between them. The germline CDR1 and CDR2 sequences are LNHNV and YYDKDF (reference sequence). The CDR3 runs to 14 residues. The CDR3 coding sequence is TGTGCCACCAGCACTTACCTACAGGGAGGGACGCAGTATTTT. Protein sequence: CATSTYLQGGTQYF.

V gene TRBV28 combines with J gene TRBJ1-5, with D perhaps TRBD1 (6 bases). The CDR3 extends over 12 amino acids. Germline V lookup: CDR1 MDHEN, CDR2 SYDVKM. V lost 11 bases, J lost 3 bases, and 11 bases lay in between. CDR3 bases: TGTGCCGGACAGTCCGCCAATCAGCCCCAGCATTTT. This codes for CAGQSANQPQHF.